These T cell receptor beta chains were read from a single sample in a study of cytomegalovirus exposure and HLA in healthy donors. Sequenced by immunoSEQ multiplex PCR; TCRdb stores in-frame clones only, minus some. The sample records 100,000 to 150,000 clones, around 77% being singletons. Material: PBMCs. All receptors derive from a woman aged 40 to 50 in good health and CMV-seropositive. The CDR3 runs from the conserved cysteine through the conserved F or W. Fields, in order: D gene, clone size, V gene, J gene, CDR3 DNA, CDR3 protein. The D gene is left open where the match is weak. Size is omitted from some rows. Given values are once, few, many or a class for expanded clones.

D: .
size: .
V: TRBV15
J: TRBJ2-2
DNA: TGTGCCACCAGCAGAGATCAACTCAACACCGGGGAGCTGTTTTTT
CDR3: CATSRDQLNTGELFF

D: .
size: .
V: TRBV13
J: TRBJ2-1
DNA: TGTGCCAGCAGCTTAGAACAGGTCGCTAACAATGAGCAGTTCTTC
CDR3: CASSLEQVANNEQFF

D: TRBD1
size: few
V: TRBV6-1
J: TRBJ1-5
DNA: TGTGCCAGCAGTACCGGGACAGGGATTAATCAGCCCCAGCATTTT
CDR3: CASSTGTGINQPQHF

D: .
size: .
V: TRBV14
J: TRBJ1-1
DNA: TGTGCCAGCAGCCAAAAGCCGGCGGGGGGTTTGACTGAAGCTTTCTTT
CDR3: CASSQKPAGGLTEAFF

D: .
size: few
V: TRBV6-5
J: TRBJ2-7
DNA: TGTGCCAGCAGCTTTACAGGGCTCGAGCAGTACTTC
CDR3: CASSFTGLEQYF

D: .
size: .
V: TRBV5-1
J: TRBJ2-6
DNA: TGCGCCAGCAGCTTAGGGGGGGCGGGTAGCCCCGGGGCCAACGTCCTGACTTTC
CDR3: CASSLGGAGSPGANVLTF

D: TRBD1
size: .
V: TRBV28
J: TRBJ2-7
DNA: TGTGCCAGCAGGGACAGGGTTTACGAGCAGTACTTC
CDR3: CASRDRVYEQYF

D: TRBD2
size: few
V: TRBV5-1
J: TRBJ2-1
DNA: TGCGCCAGCAGCTTGGATGGCCTGGGACTATCAGGTCAAAATGAGCAGTTCTTC
CDR3: CASSLDGLGLSGQNEQFF

D: .
size: .
V: TRBV5-1
J: TRBJ2-5
DNA: TGCGCCAGCAGCTTGGGTGGCGGGCAAGAGACCCAGTACTTC
CDR3: CASSLGGGQETQYF

D: .
size: .
V: TRBV9
J: TRBJ1-1
DNA: TGTGCCAGCAGCGTGAGCAGCGGGATGAACACTGAAGCTTTCTTT
CDR3: CASSVSSGMNTEAFF

D: .
size: .
V: TRBV28
J: TRBJ2-7
DNA: TGTGCCAGCAGTCGATACAGGGATTCTTACGAAGTCGAGCAGTACTTC
CDR3: CASSRYRDSYEVEQYF

D: TRBD2
size: .
V: TRBV5-4
J: TRBJ2-3
DNA: TGTGCCAGCAGCCGAACTAGCGGGGGTTCATATACGCAGTATTTT
CDR3: CASSRTSGGSYTQYF

D: .
size: .
V: TRBV11-2
J: TRBJ2-1
DNA: TGTGCCAGCAGCGTAGGGGAGCGGAGGCAGTTCTTC
CDR3: CASSVGERRQFF

D: TRBD1
size: .
V: TRBV28
J: TRBJ1-1
DNA: TGTGCCAGCAGTTCACCGACAGGGGCGAACACTGAAGCTTTCTTT
CDR3: CASSSPTGANTEAFF

D: TRBD2
size: .
V: TRBV12-5
J: TRBJ2-5
DNA: TGTGCTAGTGCCCTGCTTCTAGCGGGGACCGTGGAGACCCAGTACTTC
CDR3: CASALLLAGTVETQYF

D: .
size: .
V: TRBV11-2
J: TRBJ2-5
DNA: TGTGCCAGCAGTTTGAGTGTGGACAGGGAGGGGGAGACCCAGTACTTC
CDR3: CASSLSVDREGETQYF

D: TRBD2
size: .
V: TRBV4-2
J: TRBJ2-1
DNA: TGTGCCAGCAGCCAAGATAGGCTAGCGGGAGCGAACAATGAGCAGTTCTTC
CDR3: CASSQDRLAGANNEQFF

D: .
size: .
V: TRBV5-1
J: TRBJ2-5
DNA: TGCGCCAGCAGCTTGGCCATGGGCGGGATGGTAGGAGAGACCCAGTACTTC
CDR3: CASSLAMGGMVGETQYF

D: TRBD1
size: few
V: TRBV5-6
J: TRBJ2-7
DNA: TGTGCCAGCAGCGACACACCGGGACAGGGGATCGACGAGCAGTACTTC
CDR3: CASSDTPGQGIDEQYF

D: .
size: .
V: TRBV7-6
J: TRBJ2-1
DNA: TGTGCCAGCAGCTTGTCTAGCCCTAGCTCCTACAATGAGCAGTTCTTC
CDR3: CASSLSSPSSYNEQFF

D: TRBD2
size: .
V: TRBV2
J: TRBJ2-3
DNA: TGTGCCAGCAGTGAGAGGTCGGGAGGGCCCCTTGGGGGTACGCAGTATTTT
CDR3: CASSERSGGPLGGTQYF

D: TRBD2
size: .
V: TRBV5-4
J: TRBJ2-5
DNA: TGTGCCAGCAGCGGACCCGGGACTAGCGGGTACCAAGAGACCCAGTACTTC
CDR3: CASSGPGTSGYQETQYF

D: .
size: .
V: TRBV7-8
J: TRBJ2-7
DNA: TGTGCCAGCAGCTTAAATCCCACCTACGAGCAGTACTTC
CDR3: CASSLNPTYEQYF

D: TRBD1
size: once
V: TRBV27
J: TRBJ2-7
DNA: TGTGCCAGCAGTTACGGGACAGAGCACGAGCAGTACTTC
CDR3: CASSYGTEHEQYF

D: .
size: .
V: TRBV2
J: TRBJ1-1
DNA: TGTGCCAGCAGTAACTTAGGGAGGAACACTGAAGCTTTCTTT
CDR3: CASSNLGRNTEAFF

D: .
size: .
V: TRBV4-2
J: TRBJ2-3
DNA: TGTGCCAGCAGCCAAGGCGGCCTAGGGGCAGATACGCAGTATTTT
CDR3: CASSQGGLGADTQYF

D: .
size: .
V: TRBV7-2
J: TRBJ2-3
DNA: TGTGCCAGCAGCTCAGACAGGTGGGCAGATACGCAGTATTTT
CDR3: CASSSDRWADTQYF

D: .
size: .
V: TRBV19
J: TRBJ2-4
DNA: TGTGCCAGTAGTATAGGGGGGCAGTATAATCTCAAAAACATTCAGTACTTC
CDR3: CASSIGGQYNLKNIQYF

D: TRBD2
size: .
V: TRBV6-1
J: TRBJ2-3
DNA: TGTGCCAGCAGTGATAGTTGGGCGGGAGGGCCAGGTACGCAGTATTTT
CDR3: CASSDSWAGGPGTQYF

D: .
size: once
V: TRBV30
J: TRBJ2-7
DNA: TGTGCCTGGAGTGTAGGAGGCGAGCAGTACTTC
CDR3: CAWSVGGEQYF